Shown below are 9 T cell receptor beta chains from a single sample sequenced in a study of molecular identifiers for immune sequencing clone quantification. Using its own MiXCR run on the PCR reads, TCRdb lists one record per CDR3 protein. The table lists about 640,000 distinct CDR3 sequences, 15% to 20% of them singletons. The sequencing sample was made of naive CD8+ T cells from blood, with Jurkat cell RNA spiked in. Specified subset: FACS-sorted CD8+CD4-CCR7+CD45RA+ naive T cells. The receptors derive from a human donor in good health. Some libraries in this study had Jurkat cell RNA spiked in.

This clonotype appeared a few times. One end of the junction is discordant with germline, which a read error may explain. This sequence joins TRBV7-6 and TRBJ1-4, with 7 positions matching TRBD1. The germline V gene encodes CDR1 SGHVS and CDR2 FNYEAQ. The CDR3 covers 14 residues. The CDR3 reads CASSLGRGNEKLVF. CDR3 bases: TGTGCCAGCAGCCTGGGCAGGGGGAATGAAAAACTGGTTTTT. Full variable domain (remainder filled in from reference TRBV7-6 and TRBJ1-4): GAGVSQSPRYKVTKRGQDVALRCDPISGHVSLYWYRQALGQGPEFLTYFNYEAQQDKSGLPNDRFSAERPEGSISTLTIQRTEQRDSAMYRCASSLGRGNEKLVFGSGTQLSVL.

This sequence joins TRBV12-3 or TRBV12-4 and TRBJ2-7; 7 bases match TRBD1. The CDR3 has 16 residues. V was clipped by 3 bases and J by 0 bases; unmatched bases: 8. In DNA form, the CDR3 reads TGTGCCAGCAGTTTTATCCTCGACAGGGCCTCCTACGAGCAGTACTTC. Translating it yields CASSFILDRASYEQYF.

This clonotype was observed a handful of times. This sequence joins TRBV24-1 and TRBJ1-5; D is uncertain. Germline assignment: CDR1 KGHDR and CDR2 SFDVKD. Trimming removed 5 bases at V and 7 bases at J, with 11 bases between. This CDR3 comprises 13 residues. The chain's CDR3 is CATSGKGRQPQHF. The CDR3 DNA reads as TGTGCCACCAGTGGGAAGGGCCGACAGCCCCAGCATTTT.

This clonotype was recorded at least ten times. The V gene is TRBV25-1, the J gene TRBJ2-6, with D perhaps TRBD1 or TRBD2 (5 bases each). V dropped 5 bases and J dropped 4 bases, with 18 bases sitting between them. The CDR3 covers 17 residues. The V gene's germline CDR1 is MGHDK and CDR2 SYGVNS. The CDR3 is CASSTTGTPYGANVLTF. The CDR3 nucleotides are TGTGCCAGCAGTACAACCGGGACCCCCTACGGGGCCAACGTCCTGACTTTC.

The V gene is TRBV12-5, the J gene TRBJ2-2; D is perhaps TRBD1 or TRBD2 (7 bases each). V was pared by 8 bases and J by 5 bases, with 18 bases between. Germline CDR1 and CDR2: LGHNT and FRNRAP. The CDR3 spans 15 residues. CDR3 residues: CASSDQGGITGELFF. CDR3 DNA sequence: TGTGCTAGTAGCGACCAGGGGGGGATAACCGGGGAGCTGTTTTTT.

The chain employs TRBV3-1 and TRBJ2-1; 7 nucleotides align to TRBD2. The CDR3 consists of 14 residues. CDR1 and CDR2 from the germline V gene are LGHDT and YNNKEL (reference sequence). Trimming at V came to 1 base and at J to 6 bases, leaving 3 bases not matched to a gene. CDR3 DNA sequence: TGTGCCAGCAGCCAAGTATCGGGGGGCAATGAGCAGTTCTTC. It translates to CASSQVSGGNEQFF.

This clonotype came up many times. The rearrangement links TRBV19 to TRBJ1-1, with 7 nucleotides matching TRBD1. The trim removed 1 base at V and 1 base at J, leaving 3 bases unmatched. Germline CDR1 reads LNHDA; CDR2 reads SQIVND (reference sequence). The CDR3 has 15 residues. CDR3 in amino acids: CASSIATGSNTEAFF. CDR3 nucleotides: TGTGCCAGTAGTATAGCGACAGGGTCGAACACTGAAGCTTTCTTT.

This clonotype was detected many times. The chain recombines TRBV7-9 with TRBJ2-7; D perhaps matches TRBD1 (6 bases). Trimming cost V 4 bases and J 0 bases, with 13 bases left between them. The CDR3 has 15 amino acids. The germline V gene encodes CDR1 SEHNR and CDR2 FQNEAQ (reference sequence). The CDR3 region is CASSSDSSISYEQYF. The CDR3 coding sequence is TGTGCCAGCAGCTCGGACAGTTCAATCTCCTACGAGCAGTACTTC. Using reference TRBV7-9 and TRBJ2-7 for the parts outside the CDR3, the full variable domain is DTGVSQNPRHKITKRGQNVTFRCDPISEHNRLYWYRQTLGQGPEFLTYFQNEAQLEKSRLLSDRFSAERPKGSFSTLEIQRTEQGDSAMYLCASSSDSSISYEQYFGPGTRLTVT.

This clonotype was found a few times. The chain links TRBV12-3 or TRBV12-4 to TRBJ1-4; D is possibly TRBD1 (5 bases). V lost 5 bases to trimming and J lost 8 bases, with 9 bases between them. The CDR3 has 12 residues. The CDR3 sequence: CASSDQGEKLFF. CDR3 nucleotide sequence: TGTGCCAGCAGTGATCAGGGCGAAAAACTGTTTTTT.